This TCR beta chain was profiled in a study of T cells expressing NK-cell markers. Study at large: Just one sequenced donor of eight was HCMV-seronegative, while seven were seropositive.

Study-level results: The CD3+CD56-NKG2C+ fraction of a handful of donors was likewise dominated by these clonotypes. CD8+ T cells in over five donors included dominant NKG2C+ clonotypes at about 1.0-8%.

As the method of synthesis, 5'RACE template switching with UMIs yielded TCR beta cDNA. TCRdb reprocessed the 5' RACE reads, with one entry per CDR3 protein and no DNA. The sample has 150,000 to 170,000 distinct CDR3 sequences. From germline, CDR1 is SEHNR and CDR2 FQNEAQ (reference sequence). This CDR3 contains 12 residues. As for this clonotype: What it binds is unknown.

This sequence originates from a woman aged 50 to 65 in good health. Material for sequencing was blood T cells: a sorted CD56 or NKG2C T cell subset, CD4+ or CD8+ T cells, or bulk PBMC T cells (not recorded which). The J gene is TRBJ2-1, the V gene TRBV7-9; the D gene TCRdb calls, TRBD2, cannot be checked with no DNA. CDR3 protein: CASSGWADEQFF.